The clone carrying this T cell receptor beta chain was counted between two and nine times. Its cognate antigen is unknown. This sample is drawn from a study of T-cell reconstitution after alpha-beta-depleted transplantation in children. The TCRbeta library was prepared with unique molecular identifiers. Each CDR3 protein gets one entry after TCRdb re-called the PCR reads with MiXCR. This table has around 580,000 distinct CDR3 sequences, 27% appearing once. Whole-study results and caveats: Fresh T-cell production supplied most of the T-cell counts and diversity seen one year after transplant.

The starting material was PBMCs, obtained before TCRalphabeta/CD19-depleted stem cell transplant. The TCR was taken from a boy under two years old with Wiskott-Aldrich syndrome, due to receive a stem cell transplant.

CDR3 residues: CSAGRANQPQHF. The CDR3 nucleotides read TGCAGTGCTGGCAGGGCGAATCAGCCCCAGCATTTT. The rearrangement uses TRBV20-1 and TRBJ1-5, with a tentative D call TRBD1 (5 bases). V dropped 5 bases and J dropped 4 bases, with 9 bases sitting between them. The CDR3 is 12 residues long. Germline V gene data show CDR1 as DFQATT and CDR2 as SNEGSKA (reference sequence).